The next 32 T cell receptor beta chains were all read from a single sample in a study of blood T cell repertoires in COVID-19. Libraries were prepared by immunoSEQ multiplex PCR; TCRdb keeps only in-frame clonotypes and omits some of them. Among 300,000 to 350,000 clones listed, around 83% were seen once. Input material: peripheral blood. The receptors were gathered from a man aged 25-45 years with active or convalescent COVID-19.

This chain links TRBV7-8 with TRBJ2-1; 12 nucleotides align to TRBD1. CDR1 is SGHVS and CDR2 is FQNEAQ in the germline V gene. The CDR3 is made up of 15 amino acids. Losses at the gene ends were 4 bases for V and 10 bases for J; bases not matched to a gene: 8. CDR3 amino acids: CASSSRDRGQREQFF. In DNA form, the CDR3 reads TGTGCCAGCAGCTCCCGGGACAGGGGGCAAAGGGAGCAGTTCTTC.

The chain uses TRBV4-2 and TRBJ1-6, with D uncertain. This CDR3 contains 13 residues. Trimming cost V 0 bases and J 11 bases, with 8 bases left between them. From germline, CDR1 is LGHNA and CDR2 YNFKEQ. For the CDR3, the DNA is TGTGCCAGCAGCCAAGAGCGGGAGACACCCCTCCACTTT. It codes for CASSQERETPLHF.

The J gene is TRBJ1-5, the V gene TRBV2, with no clear D. CDR3 size: 12 residues. V lost 8 bases and J 0 bases, leaving 5 bases between the germline ends. Germline V gene lookup returns CDR1 SNHLY and CDR2 FYNNEI. This chain's CDR3 is CASQVSNQPQHF. The CDR3 DNA reads TGTGCCAGCCAGGTTAGCAATCAGCCCCAGCATTTT.

The genes are TRBV4-3 and TRBJ2-2; D might be TRBD2 (5 bases). V lost 4 bases to trimming and J lost 4 bases, with 13 bases between them. This CDR3 has 15 amino acids. Germline V gene data show CDR1 as LGHNA and CDR2 as YSLEER. The CDR3 DNA sequence: TGCGCCAGCAGCCGCCTAGCAAAGGGCACCGGGGAGCTGTTTTTT. Its translation: CASSRLAKGTGELFF.

V gene TRBV5-4 combines with J gene TRBJ2-5, with 11 nucleotides matching TRBD2. Germline V CDR1 and CDR2: SGHNT, YYREEE (reference sequence). The CDR3 consists of 16 residues. The V and J ends lost 3 bases and 6 bases, in that order; junction bases with no gene match: 10. CDR3 nucleotides: TGTGCCAGCAGCTCCGGCTTACTAGCGGGAGCGAAGACCCAGTACTTC. Translation: CASSSGLLAGAKTQYF.

The rearrangement links TRBV5-1 to TRBJ1-1, with 7 bases identical to TRBD1. The CDR3 runs to 14 residues. J gave up 4 bases and V 3 bases, and 6 bases lay outside the gene matches. Germline CDR1 SGHRS, CDR2 YFSETQ. CDR3 sequence reads: CASSSTGHGTEAFF. The CDR3 region has the DNA TGCGCCAGCAGCTCGACAGGGCACGGCACTGAAGCTTTCTTT.

This clone appeared a few times. The chain recombines TRBV9 with TRBJ1-6; 10 nucleotides match TRBD1. The germline gives CDR1 SGDLS, CDR2 YYNGEE. This CDR3 region has 14 residues. V dropped 3 bases and J dropped 9; count of bases not matched to a gene: 3. The CDR3 sequence: CASSDDRGRSPLHF. In nucleotides, the CDR3 is TGTGCCAGCAGCGATGACAGGGGGCGTTCACCCCTCCACTTT.

The V and J genes are TRBV6-2 or TRBV6-3 and TRBJ2-2, with TRBD1 identical over 10 bases. Germline CDR1 is MNHEY and CDR2 is SVGEGT. The CDR3 is made up of 15 amino acids. J lost 3 bases, V lost 4 bases, and 2 bases had no gene match. CDR3 coding DNA: TGTGCCAGCAGTTGGACAGGGGGATACACCGGGGAGCTGTTTTTT. This translates into CASSWTGGYTGELFF.

This clone was seen a handful of times. The rearrangement links TRBV2 to TRBJ1-6; 7 nucleotides agree with TRBD1. The germline V gene encodes CDR1 SNHLY and CDR2 FYNNEI. The CDR3 spans 13 residues. Trimming took 8 bases from V and 8 from J; bases not matched to a gene: 6. CDR3: CASGRGSYSPLHF. The CDR3 bases are TGTGCCAGCGGCAGGGGGAGTTATTCACCCCTCCACTTT.

The rearrangement joins TRBV9 to TRBJ2-1, with D perhaps TRBD2 (7 bases). The CDR3 is 16 amino acids. Looked up from germline, CDR1 is SGDLS and CDR2 is YYNGEE. V was trimmed by 0 bases and J by 2 bases, leaving 12 bases between them. CDR3 sequence (DNA): TGTGCCAGCAGCGTAGTATGGGGGGGCGCCTACAATGAGCAGTTCTTC. Residues: CASSVVWGGAYNEQFF.

V gene TRBV11-3 combines with J gene TRBJ1-1; TRBD1 agrees at 10 bases. V gave up 5 bases and J gave up 3 bases; unmatched junction bases: 6. The CDR3 has 15 amino acids. The V gene's germline CDR1 is SGHNT and CDR2 YENEEA. CDR3 loop: CASSHFGTGDTEAFF. In DNA, the CDR3 is TGTGCCAGCAGCCACTTCGGGACAGGGGACACTGAAGCTTTCTTT. Complete variable domain (other parts from reference TRBV11-3 and TRBJ1-1): EAGVVQSPRYKIIEKKQPVAFWCNPISGHNTLYWYLQNLGQGPELLIRYENEEAVDDSQLPKDRFSAERLKGVDSTLKIQPAELGDSAVYLCASSHFGTGDTEAFFGQGTRLTVV.

V and J are TRBV9 and TRBJ2-2; D possibly corresponds to TRBD2 (5 bases). The CDR3 spans 16 residues. V lost 0 bases and J lost 8, with 17 bases in between. In germline, CDR1 is SGDLS, CDR2 YYNGEE. CDR3 DNA: TGTGCCAGCAGCGTAGGGTTGGGAGCAGCACGGGGGGAGCTGTTTTTT. Protein: CASSVGLGAARGELFF.

V usage is TRBV7-2 and J usage is TRBJ1-2; D unresolved. The CDR3 consists of 13 residues. Per germline, CDR1 SGHTA and CDR2 FQGNSA. The V and J ends lost 6 bases and 4 bases respectively, with 12 bases between them. The CDR3 is CASSTAVRYGYTF. In DNA form, the CDR3 reads TGTGCCAGCAGTACAGCCGTACGCTATGGCTACACCTTC.

The chain has TRBV9 and TRBJ1-4; 10 positions match TRBD1. Germline CDR1 is SGDLS and CDR2 is YYNGEE. The CDR3 contains 15 residues. Germline trimming cut 3 bases from V and 8 bases from J; bases unmatched to any gene: 7. CDR3 amino acids: CASSEDGTGDEKLFF. In DNA, the CDR3 is TGTGCCAGCAGCGAAGACGGGACAGGGGACGAAAAACTGTTTTTT.

V gene TRBV6-2 or TRBV6-3 combines with J gene TRBJ1-1, with TRBD1 matching 10 bases. The CDR3 covers 18 residues. Germline lookup yields CDR1 MNHEY and CDR2 SVGEGT. J lost 7 bases, V lost 0 bases, and 14 bases had no gene match. CDR3 in DNA: TGTGCCAGCAGTTACTCGACAGGGGGCTTCCATATGGTGTTTGAAGCTTTCTTT. This encodes CASSYSTGGFHMVFEAFF.

V is TRBV2 and J is TRBJ2-7; TRBD1 might be the D (5 bases). CDR3 length: 13 residues. CDR1 is SNHLY, CDR2 FYNNEI, per germline. The ends were cut back, 7 bases at V and 0 bases at J, with 10 bases in the middle. CDR3 amino acids: CASKGFSSYEQYF. CDR3 in DNA: TGTGCCAGCAAGGGGTTTTCCTCCTACGAGCAGTACTTC.

The V call is TRBV2, the J call TRBJ1-2; D is possibly TRBD1 (6 bases). The CDR3 has 13 residues. The ends were cut back, 7 bases at V and 4 bases at J, with 13 bases in the middle. Germline loops: CDR1 SNHLY, CDR2 FYNNEI. The CDR3 nucleotides are TGTGCCAGCACCCTCACAGGGATCTATGGCTACACCTTC. Translation gives CASTLTGIYGYTF.

V usage is TRBV7-9 and J usage is TRBJ2-7; TRBD1 aligns across 9 bases. Per germline, CDR1 SEHNR and CDR2 FQNEAQ (reference sequence). There are 12 residues in the CDR3. With 9 bases clipped from V and 2 bases from J, the junction kept 2 bases outside the gene matches. The CDR3 loop is CASDRGTYEQYF. Written as DNA, the CDR3 is TGTGCCAGTGACAGGGGGACCTACGAGCAGTACTTC.

The chain carries TRBV12-3 or TRBV12-4 and TRBJ2-1; a weak D match, TRBD1 (6 bases). The CDR3 consists of 13 residues. Trimming removed 2 bases at V and 5 bases at J, with 7 bases between. The CDR3 loop is CASSLQGNNEQFF. CDR3 nucleotide sequence: TGTGCCAGCAGTTTACAGGGGAACAATGAGCAGTTCTTC.

The chain recombines TRBV2 with TRBJ1-1, with D maybe TRBD1 (5 bases). The length of the CDR3 is 15 residues. V was clipped by 7 bases and J by 7 bases, with 22 bases between them. Germline assignment: CDR1 SNHLY and CDR2 FYNNEI. The CDR3 sequence: CASIFRDSRGREAFF. The CDR3 nucleotides are TGTGCCAGCATTTTCCGGGACTCTCGAGGGCGTGAAGCTTTCTTT.

CDR3 amino acids: CASSPRGLAGGGTGELFF. For the CDR3, the DNA is TGTGCCAGCAGCCCCCGTGGACTAGCGGGAGGGGGCACCGGGGAGCTGTTTTTT. This chain joins TRBV9 and TRBJ2-2, with TRBD2 matching over 15 bases. CDR1 SGDLS and CDR2 YYNGEE come from the germline V gene. This CDR3 comprises 18 residues. V shed 4 bases, J shed 4 bases, and the junction held 8 bases outside the gene matches.

As for this clone: One end of the junction is discordant with germline, which a read error may explain. The chain is built from TRBV5-1 and TRBJ2-1; 8 nucleotides line up with TRBD2. Germline CDR1 SGHRS, CDR2 YFSETQ. This CDR3 region has 15 residues. The CDR3 here is CASSYLTSENNQQFF. As DNA, the CDR3 is TGCGCCAGCAGCTACTTGACTAGCGAGAACAATCAGCAGTTCTTC. The complete variable domain, with remaining parts taken from reference TRBV5-1 and TRBJ2-1, reads KAGVTQTPRYLIKTRGQQVTLSCSPISGHRSVSWYQQTPGQGLQFLFEYFSETQRNKGNFPGRFSGRQFSNSRSEMNVSTLELGDSALYLCASSYLTSENNQQFFGPGTRLTVL.

V and J are TRBV18 and TRBJ1-5, with D possibly matching TRBD1 (5 bases). The V end lost 2 bases, the J end lost 5 bases, and 16 bases lay between the germline ends. CDR1 KGHSH and CDR2 LQKENI come from the germline V gene. This CDR3 region has 16 residues. This CDR3 is CASSPGEGDGDQPQHF. The DNA for the CDR3 is TGTGCCAGCTCACCAGGGGAAGGGGATGGCGATCAGCCCCAGCATTTT. The full variable domain, with the rest looked up from reference TRBV18 and TRBJ1-5, is NAGVMQNPRHLVRRRGQEARLRCSPMKGHSHVYWYRQLPEEGLKFMVYLQKENIIDESGMPKERFSAEFPKEGPSILRIQQVVRGDSAAYFCASSPGEGDGDQPQHFGDGTRLSIL.

The chain has TRBV19 and TRBJ1-3; 7 bases are a match to TRBD1. CDR1 is LNHDA and CDR2 is SQIVND in the germline V gene (reference sequence). With V trimmed by 5 bases and J by 0 bases, 4 bases remained unmatched. The CDR3 is 15 residues long. CDR3 sequence reads: CASSHRTGSGNTIYF. CDR3 bases: TGTGCCAGTAGTCATAGGACAGGCTCTGGAAACACCATATATTTT.

The chain links TRBV5-1 to TRBJ2-1; TRBD1 aligns across 11 bases. The ends lost 3 bases at V and 1 base at J; junction bases unmatched: 3. The CDR3 sequence is 16 residues long. CDR1 is SGHRS and CDR2 is YFSETQ in the germline V gene. As DNA, the CDR3 is TGCGCCAGCAGCTCGCGGGACAGGGGGTCCTACAATGAGCAGTTCTTC. Amino acid sequence: CASSSRDRGSYNEQFF.

A single count supports this clone. J is TRBJ1-1 and V is TRBV5-6; D remains unclear. CDR1 and CDR2 from the germline V gene are SGHDT and YYEEEE. There are 14 residues in the CDR3. V shed 0 bases and J shed 1 base, with 7 bases lying between them. The CDR3 reads CASSLGRQNTEAFF. The DNA of the CDR3 is TGTGCCAGCAGCTTGGGCAGGCAGAACACTGAAGCTTTCTTT.

The CDR3: CASSYSRDQHF. In DNA, the CDR3 is TGTGCCAGCAGTTACTCCCGAGACCAGCATTTT. The V gene is TRBV6-6, the J gene TRBJ1-5; D uncertain. This CDR3 contains 11 residues. The ends were cut back, 0 bases at V and 12 bases at J, with 6 bases in the middle. Germline assignment: CDR1 MNHNY and CDR2 SVGAGI (reference sequence).

The chain links TRBV4-2 to TRBJ2-1; D gene uncertain. Trimming shortened V by 1 base and J by 5 bases, and 6 bases separated the two germline ends. Germline lookup yields CDR1 LGHNA and CDR2 YNFKEQ. The CDR3 totals 13 residues. The CDR3 nucleotides read TGTGCCAGCAGCCAAGCCAGTCACAATGAGCAGTTCTTC. As protein: CASSQASHNEQFF.

The V gene is TRBV7-2, the J gene TRBJ2-3; no clear D gene. The CDR3 contains 14 residues. Between the trimmed V and J ends, which lost 1 base and 4 bases, there was a span of 9 bases. Germline CDR1 and CDR2: SGHTA and FQGNSA. The CDR3 DNA is TGTGCCAGCAGCTTAGAGCTGTTTCCAGATACGCAGTATTTT. It yields the protein CASSLELFPDTQYF.

The chain links TRBV5-1 to TRBJ2-1; 11 bases map to TRBD2. V shed 0 bases, J shed 4 bases, and the junction held 3 bases outside the gene matches. The germline V gene encodes CDR1 SGHRS and CDR2 YFSETQ. This CDR3 has 16 amino acids. The CDR3 sequence is CASSLGRTSGYNEQFF. The CDR3 DNA is TGCGCCAGCAGCTTGGGCCGGACTAGCGGGTACAATGAGCAGTTCTTC.

A single count supports this clone. V gene TRBV18 combines with J gene TRBJ1-4, with D uncertain. V lost 3 bases and J lost 3, with 5 bases in between. The CDR3 is made up of 13 amino acids. Per germline, CDR1 KGHSH and CDR2 LQKENI. The CDR3 spells CASSPSANEKLFF. As DNA, the CDR3 is TGTGCCAGCTCACCTTCGGCTAATGAAAAACTGTTTTTT.

This chain connects TRBV18 to TRBJ2-5; D uncertain. The CDR3 totals 13 residues. Germline-derived CDR1 and CDR2 are KGHSH and LQKENI. V lost 5 bases and J 1 base, leaving 8 bases between the germline ends. The CDR3 DNA is TGTGCCAGCTCATCCACACCCCAAGAGACCCAGTACTTC. It specifies CASSSTPQETQYF.